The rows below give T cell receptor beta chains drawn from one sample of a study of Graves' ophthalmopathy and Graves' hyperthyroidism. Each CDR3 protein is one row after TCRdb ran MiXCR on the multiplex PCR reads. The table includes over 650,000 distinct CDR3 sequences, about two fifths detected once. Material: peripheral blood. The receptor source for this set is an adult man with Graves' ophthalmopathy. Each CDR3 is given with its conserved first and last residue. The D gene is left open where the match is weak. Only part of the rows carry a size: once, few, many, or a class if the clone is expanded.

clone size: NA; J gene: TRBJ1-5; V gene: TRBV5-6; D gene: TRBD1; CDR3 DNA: TGTGCCAGCACCAAGCAGGCAGGGGGCGCTGGTCAGCCCCAGCATTTT; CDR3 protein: CASTKQAGGAGQPQHF
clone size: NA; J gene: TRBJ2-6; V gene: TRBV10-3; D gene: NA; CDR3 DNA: TGTGCCATGGCAGGGTCCACCGGGGCCAACGTCCTGACTTTC; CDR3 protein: CAMAGSTGANVLTF
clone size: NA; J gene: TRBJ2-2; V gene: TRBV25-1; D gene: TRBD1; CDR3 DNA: TGTGCCAGCAGTGAGTTAAGACAGGGTAGCACCGGGGAGCTGTTTTTT; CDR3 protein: CASSELRQGSTGELFF
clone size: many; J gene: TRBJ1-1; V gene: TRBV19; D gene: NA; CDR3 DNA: TGTGCCAGTAGGGTGACCCCGATAGGGACTGAAGCTTTCTTT; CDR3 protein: CASRVTPIGTEAFF
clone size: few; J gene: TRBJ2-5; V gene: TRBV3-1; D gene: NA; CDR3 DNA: TGTGCCAGCAGCCCCCACAGAGAGACCCAGTACTTC; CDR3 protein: CASSPHRETQYF
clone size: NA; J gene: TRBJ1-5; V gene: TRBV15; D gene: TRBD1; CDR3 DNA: TGTGCCACCAGCGAAGACAGGGCGGGCAATCAGCCCCAGCATTTT; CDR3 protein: CATSEDRAGNQPQHF
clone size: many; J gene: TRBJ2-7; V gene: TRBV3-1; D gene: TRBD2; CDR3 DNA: TGTGCCAGCAGCCCGGGGGGGACCGGGCCTTACGAGCAGTACTTC; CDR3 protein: CASSPGGTGPYEQYF
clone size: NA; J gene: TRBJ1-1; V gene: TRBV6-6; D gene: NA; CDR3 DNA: TGTGCCAGCAGTTACGGGGGTAAGAACACTGAAGCTTTCTTT; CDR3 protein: CASSYGGKNTEAFF
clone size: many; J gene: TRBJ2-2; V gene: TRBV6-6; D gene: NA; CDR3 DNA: TGTGCCAGCAGTTACGATAACGGGGAGCTGTTTTTT; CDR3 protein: CASSYDNGELFF
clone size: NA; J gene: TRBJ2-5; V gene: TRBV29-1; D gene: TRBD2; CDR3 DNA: TGCAGCGATGGTTCGGTCACAGGAGATCTCCCGGGACTAGCGGGAGTGGAGACCCAGTACTTC; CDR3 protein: CSDGSVTGDLPGLAGVETQYF
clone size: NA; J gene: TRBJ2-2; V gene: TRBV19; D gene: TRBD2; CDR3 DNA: TGTGCCAGTAGGGGAGGGGACCCCTGGACCGGGGAGCTGTTTTTT; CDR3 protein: CASRGGDPWTGELFF
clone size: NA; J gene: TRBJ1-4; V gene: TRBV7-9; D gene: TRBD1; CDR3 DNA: TGTGCCAGCAGCATAAGCTGGACAGGGGGCGATGGTGAAAAACTGTTTTTT; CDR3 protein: CASSISWTGGDGEKLFF
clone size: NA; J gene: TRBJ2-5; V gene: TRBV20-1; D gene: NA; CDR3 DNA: TGCAGTGCTAGAGTCACGTGTCCAGAGACCCAGTACTTC; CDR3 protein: CSARVTCPETQYF
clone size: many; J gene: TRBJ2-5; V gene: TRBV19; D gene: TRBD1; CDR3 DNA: TGTGCCAGTGGACAGGGGAGTGTTGTTGAGACCCAGTACTTC; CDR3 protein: CASGQGSVVETQYF
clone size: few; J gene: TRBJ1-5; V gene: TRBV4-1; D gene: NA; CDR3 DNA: TGCGCCAGCAGCCAAGATCGGAACAGCTATAGCAATCAGCCCCAGCATTTT; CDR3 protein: CASSQDRNSYSNQPQHF
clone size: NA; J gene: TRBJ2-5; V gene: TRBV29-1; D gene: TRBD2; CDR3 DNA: TGCAGCGTTGAAGGACCAAGCGGGAAAGAGACCCAGTACTTC; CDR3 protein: CSVEGPSGKETQYF
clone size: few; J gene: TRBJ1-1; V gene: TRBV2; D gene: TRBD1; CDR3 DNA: TGTGCCAGCAAAGACAGGGGTGGCACTGAAGCTTTCTTT; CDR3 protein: CASKDRGGTEAFF
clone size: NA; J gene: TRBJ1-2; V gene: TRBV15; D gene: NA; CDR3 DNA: TGTGCCACCAGCAGTTTAAGAAGGACGGAAGGCTACACCTTC; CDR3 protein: CATSSLRRTEGYTF
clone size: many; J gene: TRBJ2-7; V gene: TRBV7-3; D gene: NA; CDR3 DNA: TGTGCCAGCAGCAGAGACGGAACGTGGGCCTACGAGCAGTACTTC; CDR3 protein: CASSRDGTWAYEQYF
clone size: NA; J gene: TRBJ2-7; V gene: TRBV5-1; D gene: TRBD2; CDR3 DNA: TGCGCCAGCAGCTTGGCCTTCGCGGGGGGCCCCTACGAGCAGTACTTC; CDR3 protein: CASSLAFAGGPYEQYF
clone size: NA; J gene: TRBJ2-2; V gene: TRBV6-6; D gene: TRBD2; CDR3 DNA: TGTGCCAGCAGTTTTCCCGGGACTAGCCGGGAGCTGTTTTTT; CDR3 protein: CASSFPGTSRELFF
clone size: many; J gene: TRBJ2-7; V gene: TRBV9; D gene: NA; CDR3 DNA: TGTGCCAGCAGCGCACCCTCTTTCGACGAGCAGTACTTC; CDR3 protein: CASSAPSFDEQYF
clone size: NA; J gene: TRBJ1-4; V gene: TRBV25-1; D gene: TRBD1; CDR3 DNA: TGTGCCAGCAGTGAACGGGGGACAGGGACGGGCAATGAAAAACTGTTTTTT; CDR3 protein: CASSERGTGTGNEKLFF
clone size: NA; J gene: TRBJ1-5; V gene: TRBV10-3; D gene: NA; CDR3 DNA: TGTGCCAGCAATAGGGGGGGTCAGCCCCAGCATTTT; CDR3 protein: CASNRGGQPQHF
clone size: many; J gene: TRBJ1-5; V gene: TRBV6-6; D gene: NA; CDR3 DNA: TGTGCCAGCAGTTACTGGGCTGCGGATCAGCCCCAGCATTTT; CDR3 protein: CASSYWAADQPQHF
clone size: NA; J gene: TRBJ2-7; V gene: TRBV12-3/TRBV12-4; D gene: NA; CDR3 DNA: TGTGCCAGCAGTTTATTAGGGGGGGGGAGCTCCTACGAGCAGTACTTC; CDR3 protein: CASSLLGGGSSYEQYF
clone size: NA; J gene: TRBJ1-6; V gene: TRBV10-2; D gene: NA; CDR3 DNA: TGCGCCAGCAGTGAGGGGGGCAATTCACCCCTCCACTTT; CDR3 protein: CASSEGGNSPLHF
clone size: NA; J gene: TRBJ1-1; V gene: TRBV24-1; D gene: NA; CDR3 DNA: TGTGCCACCTCTCGGGCCGTGGGGTACACTGAAGCTTTCTTT; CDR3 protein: CATSRAVGYTEAFF
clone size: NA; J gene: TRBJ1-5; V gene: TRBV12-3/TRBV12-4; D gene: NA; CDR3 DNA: TGTGCCAGCAGTCCCCCGGAGGCAGGACCGGGCGAGCAGCCCCAGCATTTT; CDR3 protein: CASSPPEAGPGEQPQHF
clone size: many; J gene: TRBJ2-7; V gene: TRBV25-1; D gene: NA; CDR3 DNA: TGTGCCAGCAGTGAGGAGGGACCCTACGAGCAGTACTTC; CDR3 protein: CASSEEGPYEQYF
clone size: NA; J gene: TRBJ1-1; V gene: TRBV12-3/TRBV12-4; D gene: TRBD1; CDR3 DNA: TGTGCCAGCAGTTTCGGGACAGGAGTGTTTGAAGCTTTCTTT; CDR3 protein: CASSFGTGVFEAFF
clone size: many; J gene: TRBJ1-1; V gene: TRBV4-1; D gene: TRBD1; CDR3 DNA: TGCGCCAGCAGCCACACAGGGGACACTGAAGCTTTCTTT; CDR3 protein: CASSHTGDTEAFF
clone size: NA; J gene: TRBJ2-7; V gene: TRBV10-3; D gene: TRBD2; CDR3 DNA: TGTGCCAGCAGTTGGACTAGCGGGGGCCATCAGTACTTC; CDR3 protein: CASSWTSGGHQYF
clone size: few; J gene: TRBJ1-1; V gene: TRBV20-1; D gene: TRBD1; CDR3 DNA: TGCAGTGCTGGGACAGCTATGAACACTGAAGCTTTCTTT; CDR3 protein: CSAGTAMNTEAFF
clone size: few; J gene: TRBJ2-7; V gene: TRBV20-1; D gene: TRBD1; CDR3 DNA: TGCAGTGCTAGAGATTTTAGGGGGCGCGGAAACGAGCAGTACTTC; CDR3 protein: CSARDFRGRGNEQYF
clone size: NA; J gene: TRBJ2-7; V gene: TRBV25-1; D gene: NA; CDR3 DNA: TGTGCCTGGAGTGTCGGGGGCAACGAGCAGTACTTC; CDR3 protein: CAWSVGGNEQYF
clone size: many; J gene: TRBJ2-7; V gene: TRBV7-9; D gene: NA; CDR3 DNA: TGTGCCAGCAGCAGAACAGGGGAGCAGTACTTC; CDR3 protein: CASSRTGEQYF
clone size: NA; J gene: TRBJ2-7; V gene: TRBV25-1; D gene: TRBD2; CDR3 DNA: TGTGCCAGCAGTTTACAGCGGGGCGTCTACGAGCAGTACTTC; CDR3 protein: CASSLQRGVYEQYF
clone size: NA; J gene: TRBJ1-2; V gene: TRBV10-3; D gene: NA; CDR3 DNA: TGTGCCAGCAGTTTATGGTCAGTGAACTATGGCTACACCTTC; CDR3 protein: CASSLWSVNYGYTF
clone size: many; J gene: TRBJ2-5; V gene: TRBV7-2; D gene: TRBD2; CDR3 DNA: TGTGCCAGCAGCGGCGGACTAGCGGGCGGAGAGACCCAGTACTTC; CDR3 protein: CASSGGLAGGETQYF
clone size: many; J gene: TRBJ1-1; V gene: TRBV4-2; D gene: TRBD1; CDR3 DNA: TGTGCCAGCAGCCAAGTATCACAGGGGAATGAAGCTTTCTTT; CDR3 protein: CASSQVSQGNEAFF
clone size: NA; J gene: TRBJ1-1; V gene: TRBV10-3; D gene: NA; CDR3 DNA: NA; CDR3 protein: CAICSATDREAFF
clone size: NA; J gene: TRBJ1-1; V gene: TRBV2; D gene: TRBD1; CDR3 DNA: TGTGCCAGCAGTTTAACAGGGGCTTCGGTTCGTGTTGAAGCTTTCTTT; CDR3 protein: CASSLTGASVRVEAFF
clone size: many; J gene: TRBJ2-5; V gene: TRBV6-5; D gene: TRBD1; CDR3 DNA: TGTGCCAGCAGTTACTCGGGACAGCTCCAAGAGACCCAGTACTTC; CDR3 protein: CASSYSGQLQETQYF
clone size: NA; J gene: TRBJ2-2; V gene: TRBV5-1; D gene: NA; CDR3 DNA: TGCGCCAGCAAGGTGTCAGGGGTGGCCGGGGAGCTGTTTTTT; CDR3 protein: CASKVSGVAGELFF
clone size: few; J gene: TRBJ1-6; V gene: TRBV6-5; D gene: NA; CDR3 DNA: TGTGCCAGCAGTTACAGGGCCCCCGTCGGGAATTCACCCCTCCACTTT; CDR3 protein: CASSYRAPVGNSPLHF
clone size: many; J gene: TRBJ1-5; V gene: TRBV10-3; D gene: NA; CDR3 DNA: TGTGCCATCAGTGAGAAGGGGGGGGCTGGACAGCCCCAGCATTTT; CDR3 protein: CAISEKGGAGQPQHF
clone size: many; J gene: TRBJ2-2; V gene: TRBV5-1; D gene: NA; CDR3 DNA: TGCGCCAGCAGCTTGGGACAGACCGACACCGGGGAGCTGTTTTTT; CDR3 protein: CASSLGQTDTGELFF
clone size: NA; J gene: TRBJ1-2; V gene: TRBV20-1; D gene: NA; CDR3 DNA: TGCAGTGCCACGGGGGAAGGCTACACCTTC; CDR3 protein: CSATGEGYTF
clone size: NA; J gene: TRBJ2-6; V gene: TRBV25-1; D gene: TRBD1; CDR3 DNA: TGTGCCAGCAGCACACAGGGGGACAACGTCCTGACTTTC; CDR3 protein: CASSTQGDNVLTF
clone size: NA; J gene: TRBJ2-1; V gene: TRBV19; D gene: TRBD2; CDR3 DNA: TGTGCCAGTAGTATTCGGACTAGCGAGTACAATGAGCAGTTCTTC; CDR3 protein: CASSIRTSEYNEQFF
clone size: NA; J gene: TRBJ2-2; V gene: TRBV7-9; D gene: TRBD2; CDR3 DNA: TGTGCCAGCAGCTCCACCCAACTTAGCGCTAGCGGGAGTAACACCGGGGAGCTGTTTTTT; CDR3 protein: CASSSTQLSASGSNTGELFF
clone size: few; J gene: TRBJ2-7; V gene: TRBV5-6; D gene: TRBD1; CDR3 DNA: TGTGCCATCCGGGGACAGGGGGAACCCCCCACCTACGAGCAGTACTTC; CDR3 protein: CAIRGQGEPPTYEQYF
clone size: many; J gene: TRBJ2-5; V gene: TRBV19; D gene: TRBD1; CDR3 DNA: TGTGCCAGCAGCATAGGACAGGGAGAGACCCAGTACTTC; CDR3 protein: CASSIGQGETQYF
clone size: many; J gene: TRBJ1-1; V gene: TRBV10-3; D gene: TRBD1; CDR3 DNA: TGTGCCATCAGTGCTAGGGGCAGGGGGGACACTGAAGCTTTCTTT; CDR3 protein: CAISARGRGDTEAFF
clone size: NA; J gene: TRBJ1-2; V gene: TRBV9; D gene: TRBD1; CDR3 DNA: TGTACCAGCAGCTTGGGACAGGGGCGCCGCGGCTACACCTTC; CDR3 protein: CTSSLGQGRRGYTF